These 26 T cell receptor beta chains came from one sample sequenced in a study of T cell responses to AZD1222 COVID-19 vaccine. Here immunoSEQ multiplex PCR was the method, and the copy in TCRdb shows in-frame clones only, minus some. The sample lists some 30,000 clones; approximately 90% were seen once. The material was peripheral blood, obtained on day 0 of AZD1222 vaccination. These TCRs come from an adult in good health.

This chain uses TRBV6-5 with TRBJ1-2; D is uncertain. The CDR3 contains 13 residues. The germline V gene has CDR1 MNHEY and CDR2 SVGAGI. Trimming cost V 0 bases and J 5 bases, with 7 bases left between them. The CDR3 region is CASSYSIDYGYTF. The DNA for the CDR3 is TGTGCCAGCAGTTACTCGATAGATTATGGCTACACCTTC.

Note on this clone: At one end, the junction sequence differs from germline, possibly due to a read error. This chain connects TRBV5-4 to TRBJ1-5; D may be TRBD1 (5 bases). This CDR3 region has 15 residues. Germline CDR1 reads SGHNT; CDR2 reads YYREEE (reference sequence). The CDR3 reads CASSLGDGGNQPQHF. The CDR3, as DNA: TGTGCCAGCAGTTTGGGGGACGGAGGCAATCAGCCCCAGCATTTT.

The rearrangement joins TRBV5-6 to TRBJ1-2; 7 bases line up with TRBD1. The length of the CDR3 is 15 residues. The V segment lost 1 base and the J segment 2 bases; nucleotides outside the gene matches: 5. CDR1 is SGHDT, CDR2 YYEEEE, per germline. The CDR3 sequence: CASSLLQGENYGYTF. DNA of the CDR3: TGTGCCAGCAGCTTGTTGCAGGGGGAAAACTATGGCTACACCTTC.

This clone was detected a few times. CDR3 in DNA: TGTGCCAGCAGTACAGTCCGGATCTATGGCTACACCTTC. Its translation is CASSTVRIYGYTF. The genes are TRBV28 and TRBJ1-2; D not certain. Germline CDR1 and CDR2: MDHEN and SYDVKM. The V gene lost 5 bases and the J gene lost 4 bases, with 11 bases spanning the gap. The CDR3 is 13 amino acids.

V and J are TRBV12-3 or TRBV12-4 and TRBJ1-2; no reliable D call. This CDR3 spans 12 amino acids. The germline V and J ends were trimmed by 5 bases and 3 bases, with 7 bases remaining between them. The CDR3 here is CASSRGDYGYTF. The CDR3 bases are TGTGCCAGCAGTCGCGGCGACTATGGCTACACCTTC.

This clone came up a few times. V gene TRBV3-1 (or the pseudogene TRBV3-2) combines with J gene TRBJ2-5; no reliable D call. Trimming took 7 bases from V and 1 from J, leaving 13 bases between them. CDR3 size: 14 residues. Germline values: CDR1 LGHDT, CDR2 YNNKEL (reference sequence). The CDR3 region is CASTSNAAQETQYF. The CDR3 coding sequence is TGTGCCAGCACTTCAAACGCCGCCCAAGAGACCCAGTACTTC.

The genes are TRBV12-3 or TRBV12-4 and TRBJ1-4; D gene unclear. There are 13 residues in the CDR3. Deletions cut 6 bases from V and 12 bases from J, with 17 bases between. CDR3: CASSPDRWEELFF. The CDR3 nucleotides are TGTGCCAGCAGCCCCGACCGTTGGGAGGAACTGTTTTTT.

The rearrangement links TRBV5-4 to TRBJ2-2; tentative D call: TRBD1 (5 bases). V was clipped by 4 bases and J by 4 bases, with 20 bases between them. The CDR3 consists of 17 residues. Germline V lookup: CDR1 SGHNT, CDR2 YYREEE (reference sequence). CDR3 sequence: CASSPMWGRRSTGELFF. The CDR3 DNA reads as TGTGCCAGCAGCCCTATGTGGGGCCGAAGGTCCACCGGGGAGCTGTTTTTT.

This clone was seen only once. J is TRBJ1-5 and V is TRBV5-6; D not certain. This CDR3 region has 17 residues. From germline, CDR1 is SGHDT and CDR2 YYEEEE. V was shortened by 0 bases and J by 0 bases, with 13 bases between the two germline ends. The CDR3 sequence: CASSLGELRHSNQPQHF. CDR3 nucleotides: TGTGCCAGCAGCTTGGGGGAGCTTCGTCATAGCAATCAGCCCCAGCATTTT.

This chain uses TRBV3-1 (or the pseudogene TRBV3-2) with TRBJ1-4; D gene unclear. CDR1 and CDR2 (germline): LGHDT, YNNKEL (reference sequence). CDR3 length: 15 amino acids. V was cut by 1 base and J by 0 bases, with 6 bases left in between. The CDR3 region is CASSQGQATNEKLFF. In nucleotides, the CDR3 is TGTGCCAGCAGCCAAGGTCAAGCAACTAATGAAAAACTGTTTTTT.

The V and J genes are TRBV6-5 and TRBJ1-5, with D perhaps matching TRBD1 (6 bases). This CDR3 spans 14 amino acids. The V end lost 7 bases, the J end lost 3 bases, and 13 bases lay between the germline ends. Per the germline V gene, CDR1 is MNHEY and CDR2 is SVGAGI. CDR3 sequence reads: CASNPTGSNQPQHF. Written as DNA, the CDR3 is TGTGCCAGCAACCCGACAGGCTCCAATCAGCCCCAGCATTTT.

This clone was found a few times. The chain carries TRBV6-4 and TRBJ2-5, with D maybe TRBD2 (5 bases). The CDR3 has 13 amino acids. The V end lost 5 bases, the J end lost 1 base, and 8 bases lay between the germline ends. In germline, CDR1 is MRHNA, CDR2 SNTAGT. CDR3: CASSRGFQETQYF. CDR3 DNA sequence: TGTGCCAGCAGTCGGGGATTCCAAGAGACCCAGTACTTC.

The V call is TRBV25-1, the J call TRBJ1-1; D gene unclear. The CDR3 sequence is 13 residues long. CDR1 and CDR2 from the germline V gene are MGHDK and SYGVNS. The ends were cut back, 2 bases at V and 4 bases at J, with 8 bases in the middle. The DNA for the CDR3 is TGTGCCAGCAGTGAAACGTCAGTCACTGAAGCTTTCTTT. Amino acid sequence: CASSETSVTEAFF.

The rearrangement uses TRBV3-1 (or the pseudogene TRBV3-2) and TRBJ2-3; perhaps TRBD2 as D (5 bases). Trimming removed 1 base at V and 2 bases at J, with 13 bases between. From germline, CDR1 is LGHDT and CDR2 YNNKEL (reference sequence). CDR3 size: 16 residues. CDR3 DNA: TGTGCCAGCAGCCAAGGGAGAGGGATCCCCACAGATACGCAGTATTTT. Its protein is CASSQGRGIPTDTQYF.

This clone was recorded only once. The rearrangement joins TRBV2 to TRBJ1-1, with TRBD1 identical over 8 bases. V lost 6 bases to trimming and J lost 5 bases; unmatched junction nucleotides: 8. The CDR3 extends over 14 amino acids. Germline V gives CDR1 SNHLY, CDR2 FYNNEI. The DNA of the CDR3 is TGTGCCAGCAGGCGACAGGGGATTTGGACTGAAGCTTTCTTT. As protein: CASRRQGIWTEAFF.

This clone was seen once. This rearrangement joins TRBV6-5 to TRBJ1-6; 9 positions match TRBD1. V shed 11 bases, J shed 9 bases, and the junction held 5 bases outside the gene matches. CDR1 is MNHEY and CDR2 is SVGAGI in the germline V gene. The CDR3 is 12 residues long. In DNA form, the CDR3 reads TGTGCCGCGGGACAGGGAGGTTCACCCCTCCACTTT. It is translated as CAAGQGGSPLHF.

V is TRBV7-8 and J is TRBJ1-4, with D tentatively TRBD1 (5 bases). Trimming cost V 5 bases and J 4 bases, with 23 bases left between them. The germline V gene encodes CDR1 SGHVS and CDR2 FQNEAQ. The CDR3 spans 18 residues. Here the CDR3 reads CASSREGRGATLNEKLFF. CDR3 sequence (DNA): TGTGCCAGCAGCCGAGAGGGGAGGGGAGCTACGCTTAATGAAAAACTGTTTTTT.

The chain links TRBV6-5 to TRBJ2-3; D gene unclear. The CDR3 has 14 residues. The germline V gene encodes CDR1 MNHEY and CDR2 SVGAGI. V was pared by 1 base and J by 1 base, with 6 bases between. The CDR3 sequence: CASSYFRRTDTQYF. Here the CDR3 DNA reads TGTGCCAGCAGTTACTTCAGGCGCACAGATACGCAGTATTTT.

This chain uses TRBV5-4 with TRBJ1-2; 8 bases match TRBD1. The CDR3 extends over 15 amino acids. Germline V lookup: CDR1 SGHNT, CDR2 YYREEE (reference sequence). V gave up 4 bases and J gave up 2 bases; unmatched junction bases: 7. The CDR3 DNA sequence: TGTGCCAGCAGCGAACGACAGGGGAGGAACTATGGCTACACCTTC. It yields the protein CASSERQGRNYGYTF.

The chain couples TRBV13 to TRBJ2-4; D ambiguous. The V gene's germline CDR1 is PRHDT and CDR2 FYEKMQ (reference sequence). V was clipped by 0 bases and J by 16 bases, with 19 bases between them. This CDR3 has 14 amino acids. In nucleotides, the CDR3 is TGTGCCAGCAGCTTAGGACTCTACGGGTCGGAGCCCTACTTC. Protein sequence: CASSLGLYGSEPYF.

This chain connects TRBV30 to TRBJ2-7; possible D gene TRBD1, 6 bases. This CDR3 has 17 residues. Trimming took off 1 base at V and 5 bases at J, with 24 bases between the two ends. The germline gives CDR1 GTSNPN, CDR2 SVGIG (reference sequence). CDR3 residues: CAWSAQPPNDRPHEQYF. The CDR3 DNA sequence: TGTGCCTGGAGTGCACAACCCCCAAACGACAGGCCCCACGAGCAGTACTTC.

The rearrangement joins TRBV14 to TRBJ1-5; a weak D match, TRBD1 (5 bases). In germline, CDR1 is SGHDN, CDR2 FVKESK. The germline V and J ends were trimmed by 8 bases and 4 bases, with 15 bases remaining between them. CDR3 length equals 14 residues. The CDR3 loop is CASPQPTGNQPQHF. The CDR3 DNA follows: TGTGCCAGCCCACAACCTACAGGAAATCAGCCCCAGCATTTT.

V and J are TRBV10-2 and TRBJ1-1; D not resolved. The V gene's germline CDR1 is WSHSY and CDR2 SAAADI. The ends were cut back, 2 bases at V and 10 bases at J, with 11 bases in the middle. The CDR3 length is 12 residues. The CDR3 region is CASSELVTVAFF. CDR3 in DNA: TGCGCCAGCAGTGAGCTAGTTACCGTAGCTTTCTTT.

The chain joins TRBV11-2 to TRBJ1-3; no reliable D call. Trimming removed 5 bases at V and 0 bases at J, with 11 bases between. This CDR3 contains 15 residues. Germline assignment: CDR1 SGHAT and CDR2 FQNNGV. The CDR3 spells CASSRDGGSGNTIYF. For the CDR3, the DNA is TGTGCCAGCAGCCGCGACGGAGGCTCTGGAAACACCATATATTTT.

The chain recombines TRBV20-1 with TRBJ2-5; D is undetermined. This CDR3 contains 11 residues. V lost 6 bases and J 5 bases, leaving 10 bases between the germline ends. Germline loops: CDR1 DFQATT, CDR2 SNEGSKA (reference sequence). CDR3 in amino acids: CSAAPKETQYF. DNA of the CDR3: TGCAGTGCGGCGCCGAAGGAGACCCAGTACTTC.

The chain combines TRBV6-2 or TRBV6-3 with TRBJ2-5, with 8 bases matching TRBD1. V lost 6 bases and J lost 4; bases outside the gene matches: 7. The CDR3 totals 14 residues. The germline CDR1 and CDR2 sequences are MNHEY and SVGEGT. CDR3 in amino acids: CASSLGTGPETQYF. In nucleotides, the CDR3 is TGTGCCAGCAGCCTGGGGACAGGACCAGAGACCCAGTACTTC.